The next 32 T cell receptor beta chains were all read from a single sample in a study of T cell repertoires in cytomegalovirus infection. TCRdb re-called the reads with MiXCR, one entry per CDR3 protein. The sample records approximately 250,000 distinct CDR3 sequences, 9.1% being singletons. Sequencing input: PBMCs. The receptor set was obtained from a human donor in good health (CMV status not recorded). Some clones in this sample may be carry-over from other donors' samples.

The chain combines TRBV19 with TRBJ1-5; D unresolved. CDR3 length equals 15 residues. The germline V gene has CDR1 LNHDA and CDR2 SQIVND (reference sequence). V shed 6 bases and J shed 1 base, with 13 bases lying between them. The CDR3, as DNA: TGTGCCAGTAGCCCAGGAGGTATGAGCAATCAGCCCCAGCATTTT. This translates into CASSPGGMSNQPQHF.

This clonotype was picked up many times. The chain employs TRBV4-1 and TRBJ1-5; 10 bases align to TRBD1. There are 17 residues in the CDR3. CDR1 MGHRA and CDR2 YSYEKL come from the germline V gene. The V segment lost 4 bases and the J segment 0 bases; nucleotides outside the gene matches: 6. The CDR3 bases are TGCGCCAGCAGCCCTGGGACAGGGGAGGATAGCAATCAGCCCCAGCATTTT. This encodes CASSPGTGEDSNQPQHF.

The chain links TRBV7-2 to TRBJ2-2, with 7 bases identical to TRBD2. The germline CDR1 and CDR2 sequences are SGHTA and FQGNSA. V lost 2 bases and J lost 7; bases outside the gene matches: 16. The CDR3 covers 18 residues. CDR3 DNA: TGTGCCAGCAGCTTAAACGCCCCCCTAGGCGGGGGAGTCGGGGAGCTGTTTTTT. The encoded protein is CASSLNAPLGGGVGELFF.

A few counts support this clonotype. This chain uses TRBV6-5 with TRBJ1-6; D unclear. Germline V gene data show CDR1 as MNHEY and CDR2 as SVGAGI. The ends were cut back, 0 bases at V and 4 bases at J, with 10 bases in the middle. The CDR3 totals 16 residues. The CDR3 spells CASSYSRIPYNSPLHF. CDR3 nucleotide sequence: TGTGCCAGCAGTTACTCGAGGATCCCTTATAATTCACCCCTCCACTTT.

CDR3 nucleotide sequence: TGTGCCAGCAGTGAATTGACTGGACAGTCCAAAAACATTCAGTACTTC. It is translated as CASSELTGQSKNIQYF. V gene TRBV2 combines with J gene TRBJ2-4, with D possibly TRBD1 on 6 matching bases. The CDR3 totals 16 residues. Trimming removed 2 bases from V and 2 bases from J, with 13 bases in between. The V gene's germline CDR1 is SNHLY and CDR2 FYNNEI.

This clonotype was counted at least ten times. The rearrangement links TRBV7-6 to TRBJ2-5; 10 positions agree with TRBD2. Looked up from germline, CDR1 is SGHVS and CDR2 is FNYEAQ. V was clipped by 2 bases and J by 2 bases; unmatched bases: 5. CDR3 length equals 16 residues. The CDR3 reads CASSLNSGGMQETQYF. For the CDR3, the DNA is TGTGCCAGCAGCTTAAATAGCGGGGGGATGCAAGAGACCCAGTACTTC.

This clonotype was counted at least ten times. The V and J genes are TRBV7-2 and TRBJ2-2, with D uncertain. Trimming took 5 bases from V and 3 from J, leaving 25 bases between them. CDR3 length: 19 residues. Per germline, CDR1 SGHTA and CDR2 FQGNSA. The CDR3 DNA sequence: TGTGCCAGCAGCCCCATGTCACCACAAAGCCCCGGTCACACCGGGGAGCTGTTTTTT. It encodes CASSPMSPQSPGHTGELFF.

The chain links TRBV7-6 to TRBJ2-1, with 10 positions matching TRBD2. This CDR3 contains 22 residues. The ends lost 4 bases at V and 1 base at J; junction bases unmatched: 22. Germline V gene sequence: CDR1 SGHVS, CDR2 FNYEAQ. CDR3 nucleotide sequence: TGTGCCAGCAGCTCCCTTTGGGGGGCTAGCGGGAGCCCGGGAGTGTCCTACAATGAGCAGTTCTTC. This sequence encodes CASSSLWGASGSPGVSYNEQFF.

This clonotype was recorded at least ten times. CDR3 loop: CASSFTGGEAFF. CDR3 in DNA: TGTGCCAGCAGTTTTACAGGGGGCGAAGCTTTCTTT. This chain links TRBV27 with TRBJ1-1; 9 positions match TRBD1. Germline assignment: CDR1 MNHEY and CDR2 SMNVEV (reference sequence). This CDR3 is built from 12 residues. V shed 3 bases, J shed 8 bases, and the junction held 1 base outside the gene matches.

This clonotype was counted many times. The chain employs TRBV6-1 and TRBJ2-3; either TRBD1 or TRBD2 may supply D (6 bases each). Germline CDR1 MNHNS, CDR2 SASEGT. This CDR3 is 16 amino acids long. Deletions cut 5 bases from V and 4 bases from J, with 19 bases between. In nucleotides, the CDR3 is TGTGCCAGCAGTACACCCGGGACACGGGGGCCAGATACGCAGTATTTT. It is translated as CASSTPGTRGPDTQYF.

The table lists this clonotype with many counts. This rearrangement joins TRBV11-2 to TRBJ2-1, with D tentatively TRBD2 (6 bases). CDR3 length: 19 residues. Deletions cut 4 bases from V and 7 bases from J, with 29 bases between. The germline gives CDR1 SGHAT, CDR2 FQNNGV. CDR3 protein: CASSSGSGTSSKGRNEQFF. The CDR3 DNA follows: TGTGCCAGCAGCTCGGGAAGTGGAACTAGCTCAAAAGGAAGGAATGAGCAGTTCTTC.

This clonotype was recorded many times. The chain links TRBV7-2 to TRBJ1-5; D is possibly TRBD1 (6 bases). Germline CDR1 reads SGHTA; CDR2 reads FQGNSA. Trimming left V 0 bases short and J 2 bases short, with 17 bases between. This CDR3 spans 18 amino acids. CDR3: CASSLAGGGGLGNQPQHF. The CDR3 coding sequence is TGTGCCAGCAGCTTAGCGGGCGGCGGGGGGCTTGGCAATCAGCCCCAGCATTTT.

Note on this clonotype: A clone one base away is much larger, so this may be a read error. The V call is TRBV7-9, the J call TRBJ2-2; no definite D call. The CDR3 spans 16 residues. Germline V gives CDR1 SEHNR, CDR2 FQNEAQ (reference sequence). V was cut by 6 bases and J by 0 bases, with 14 bases left in between. Here the CDR3 DNA reads TGTGCCAGCAGAAAAAACAAACCTCCGAACACCGGGGAGCTGTTTTTT. This sequence encodes CASRKNKPPNTGELFF.

This clonotype turned up a few times. J is TRBJ1-5 and V is TRBV19; no clear D gene. The length of the CDR3 is 13 residues. Germline V gene sequence: CDR1 LNHDA, CDR2 SQIVND (reference sequence). V shed 1 base and J shed 4 bases, with 5 bases lying between them. The CDR3 nucleotides are TGTGCCAGTAGTATAGTGGCAAATCAGCCCCAGCATTTT. Residues: CASSIVANQPQHF. The full variable domain, with the rest looked up from reference TRBV19 and TRBJ1-5, is DGGITQSPKYLFRKEGQNVTLSCEQNLNHDAMYWYRQDPGQGLRLIYYSQIVNDFQKGDIAEGYSVSREKKESFPLTVTSAQKNPTAFYLCASSIVANQPQHFGDGTRLSIL.

The V and J genes are TRBV7-9 and TRBJ2-3; 7 nucleotides agree with TRBD2. V gave up 5 bases and J gave up 3 bases; unmatched junction bases: 17. The CDR3 spans 18 residues. Per the germline V gene, CDR1 is SEHNR and CDR2 is FQNEAQ (reference sequence). The chain's CDR3 is CASSPGLNQGGTTDTQYF. In nucleotides, the CDR3 is TGTGCCAGCAGCCCGGGCCTTAATCAGGGAGGGACGACAGATACGCAGTATTTT. Supplemented by reference TRBV7-9 and TRBJ2-3, the full variable domain reads DTGVSQNPRHKITKRGQNVTFRCDPISEHNRLYWYRQTLGQGPEFLTYFQNEAQLEKSRLLSDRFSAERPKGSFSTLEIQRTEQGDSAMYLCASSPGLNQGGTTDTQYFGPGTRLTVL.

In its sample, this clonotype was seen many times. The V call is TRBV7-2, the J call TRBJ1-2; tentative D call: TRBD1 (5 bases). The V gene lost 0 bases and the J gene lost 7 bases, with 12 bases spanning the gap. The V gene's germline CDR1 is SGHTA and CDR2 FQGNSA. CDR3 length equals 14 residues. This chain's CDR3 is CASSLALTGRGYTF. The CDR3 DNA sequence: TGTGCCAGCAGCTTAGCGCTGACGGGGCGTGGCTACACCTTC. Looking up the rest from reference TRBV7-2 and TRBJ1-2 gives the full variable domain: GAGVSQSPSNKVTEKGKDVELRCDPISGHTALYWYRQSLGQGLEFLIYFQGNSAPDKSGLPSDRFSAERTGGSVSTLTIQRTQQEDSAVYLCASSLALTGRGYTFGSGTRLTVV.

This clonotype was counted ten times or more. DNA for the CDR3: TGTGCCAGCAGCTCCCCCGCTAAGGGGCCAGGGCTGTTTTTT. This translates into CASSSPAKGPGLFF. The J gene is TRBJ2-2, the V gene TRBV7-2; D is possibly TRBD1 (5 bases). Trimming left V 4 bases short and J 13 bases short, with 19 bases between. The length of the CDR3 is 14 residues. Germline lookup yields CDR1 SGHTA and CDR2 FQGNSA. Full variable domain (outside the CDR3, taken from reference TRBV7-2 and TRBJ2-2): GAGVSQSPSNKVTEKGKDVELRCDPISGHTALYWYRQSLGQGLEFLIYFQGNSAPDKSGLPSDRFSAERTGGSVSTLTIQRTQQEDSAVYLCASSSPAKGPGLFFGEGSRLTVL.

This clonotype was seen at least ten times. CDR3 protein: CSASGQAQETQYF. CDR3 DNA: TGCAGTGCCTCGGGACAGGCCCAAGAGACCCAGTACTTC. The chain uses TRBV20-1 and TRBJ2-5, with TRBD1 matching over 8 bases. Germline CDR1 and CDR2: DFQATT and SNEGSKA (reference sequence). V lost 6 bases and J lost 1; bases outside the gene matches: 4. CDR3 size: 13 residues.

This clonotype was detected many times. This sequence joins TRBV7-2 and TRBJ1-6; a weak D match, TRBD1 (6 bases). Per germline, CDR1 SGHTA and CDR2 FQGNSA. Trimming pared 4 bases from V and 14 bases from J, leaving 15 bases between. The CDR3 totals 13 residues. The CDR3 loop reads CASSSQGTTTLHF. DNA for the CDR3: TGTGCCAGCAGCTCTCAGGGGACCACCACCCTCCACTTT. Variable domain in full (rest from reference TRBV7-2 and TRBJ1-6): GAGVSQSPSNKVTEKGKDVELRCDPISGHTALYWYRQSLGQGLEFLIYFQGNSAPDKSGLPSDRFSAERTGGSVSTLTIQRTQQEDSAVYLCASSSQGTTTLHFGNGTRLTVT.

The rearrangement uses TRBV20-1 and TRBJ2-1; TRBD1 aligns across 7 bases. Germline V gene lookup returns CDR1 DFQATT and CDR2 SNEGSKA (reference sequence). This CDR3 is 14 amino acids long. V was clipped by 5 bases and J by 1 base; unmatched bases: 5. For the CDR3, the DNA is TGCAGTGCTCCGGGACAGATATCCTACAATGAGCAGTTCTTC. It yields the protein CSAPGQISYNEQFF.

As for this clonotype: This may be a read error, as it is one base from a much larger clone. The chain couples TRBV7-2 to TRBJ1-2; TRBD1 is a possible D gene (5 bases). This CDR3 region has 14 residues. CDR1 and CDR2 from the germline V gene are SGHTA and FQGNSA. V shed 11 bases and J shed 3 bases, with 19 bases lying between them. The CDR3 nucleotides read TGTGCCTGCAACTTAGACGAGGGGTACTATGGCTACACCTTC. Translated: CACNLDEGYYGYTF.

At least ten counts were recorded for this clonotype. The rearrangement joins TRBV7-2 to TRBJ2-1, with 9 bases matching TRBD2. V shed 5 bases and J 2 bases; nucleotides not matched to a gene: 4. This CDR3 has 15 amino acids. Germline assignment: CDR1 SGHTA and CDR2 FQGNSA. CDR3 protein: CASSALAGPYNEQFF. DNA for the CDR3: TGTGCCAGCAGCGCCCTAGCGGGACCCTACAATGAGCAGTTCTTC. Together with reference TRBV7-2 and TRBJ2-1, the CDR3 gives the full variable domain: GAGVSQSPSNKVTEKGKDVELRCDPISGHTALYWYRQSLGQGLEFLIYFQGNSAPDKSGLPSDRFSAERTGGSVSTLTIQRTQQEDSAVYLCASSALAGPYNEQFFGPGTRLTVL.

The sample holds many counts of this clonotype. The V gene is TRBV7-8, the J gene TRBJ2-3, with D perhaps being TRBD1 or TRBD2 (5 bases each). Germline V gene data show CDR1 as SGHVS and CDR2 as FQNEAQ. The CDR3 is made up of 18 amino acids. Trimming took off 1 base at V and 4 bases at J, with 21 bases between the two ends. The CDR3 loop reads CASSLVGIWDPSPDTQYF. The CDR3 DNA sequence: TGTGCCAGCAGCTTAGTGGGGATCTGGGACCCCTCCCCAGATACGCAGTATTTT.

V is TRBV28 and J is TRBJ1-5; TRBD1 is a possible D gene (5 bases). Per germline, CDR1 MDHEN and CDR2 SYDVKM. CDR3 length equals 16 residues. Trimming removed 3 bases from V and 2 bases from J, with 14 bases in between. The CDR3 sequence: CASSLLGDGGNQPQHF. CDR3 in DNA: TGTGCCAGCAGTTTGCTTGGGGACGGGGGCAATCAGCCCCAGCATTTT.

This clonotype showed up many times. This chain connects TRBV7-2 to TRBJ1-4; D is unresolved. This CDR3 spans 13 amino acids. Per the germline V gene, CDR1 is SGHTA and CDR2 is FQGNSA. V was cut by 5 bases and J by 4 bases, with 8 bases left in between. CDR3 in DNA: TGTGCCAGCAGCCTACGACGTAATGAAAAACTGTTTTTT. As protein: CASSLRRNEKLFF.

Here the CDR3 DNA reads TGTGCCAGCAGCCTGGCAGGGAACGGACTAGCGGGAGAGGCCGGGGAGCTGTTTTTT. This gives the protein CASSLAGNGLAGEAGELFF. The chain has TRBV7-2 and TRBJ2-2; 13 bases are shared with TRBD2. Germline trimming cut 5 bases from V and 6 bases from J; bases unmatched to any gene: 15. The germline CDR1 and CDR2 sequences are SGHTA and FQGNSA. The CDR3 is 19 residues long.

This clonotype was picked up many times. The gene calls are TRBV7-2 and TRBJ2-3; 9 bases are a match to TRBD2. The CDR3 is 16 residues long. Germline V gives CDR1 SGHTA, CDR2 FQGNSA. V lost 5 bases to trimming and J lost 6 bases; unmatched junction nucleotides: 12. The CDR3 DNA reads TGTGCCAGCAGCGACAATAGGGGCGGGGGGGTGGATACGCAGTATTTT. This sequence encodes CASSDNRGGGVDTQYF.

This clonotype was detected many times. J is TRBJ1-1 and V is TRBV5-1; the D gene is possibly TRBD1 (6 bases). Germline CDR1 SGHRS, CDR2 YFSETQ. The CDR3 consists of 11 residues. V dropped 4 bases and J dropped 8 bases, with 9 bases sitting between them. The CDR3: CASSLDREAFF. CDR3 in DNA: TGCGCCAGCAGCCTGGACAGAGAAGCTTTCTTT.

This clonotype was observed many times. This sequence joins TRBV27 and TRBJ1-1; D might be TRBD1 (5 bases). Germline CDR1 reads MNHEY; CDR2 reads SMNVEV (reference sequence). Between the trimmed V and J ends, which lost 3 bases and 4 bases, there was a span of 12 bases. The CDR3 is 14 amino acids. The CDR3 DNA reads TGTGCCAGCAGTTTGCCAGGGACGGGCACTGAAGCTTTCTTT. Protein: CASSLPGTGTEAFF.

This clonotype was seen repeatedly, ten times or more. The gene calls are TRBV7-2 and TRBJ1-1; 8 bases are a match to TRBD1. The CDR3 contains 15 residues. Germline CDR1 and CDR2: SGHTA and FQGNSA. V lost 2 bases and J lost 6; bases outside the gene matches: 8. The CDR3 nucleotides read TGTGCCAGCAGCTTAATGTCAGGGGGCGTGCCTGAAGCTTTCTTT. This translates into CASSLMSGGVPEAFF.

This clonotype has at least ten counts. V usage is TRBV7-2 and J usage is TRBJ1-5; D not resolved. Germline loops: CDR1 SGHTA, CDR2 FQGNSA. This CDR3 spans 14 amino acids. The V end was cut by 1 base, the J end by 4 bases, with 8 bases between. CDR3: CASSLGFGNQPQHF. For the CDR3, the DNA is TGTGCCAGCAGCTTAGGATTCGGGAATCAGCCCCAGCATTTT.

In this sample, this clonotype turned up a few times. V and J are TRBV9 and TRBJ1-5; TRBD1 might be the D (5 bases). Per the germline V gene, CDR1 is SGDLS and CDR2 is YYNGEE. Trimming took 6 bases from V and 0 from J, leaving 19 bases between them. The CDR3 is made up of 17 amino acids. The CDR3 spells CASTQDTYIYSNQPQHF. CDR3 bases: TGTGCCAGCACCCAGGACACTTACATATATAGCAATCAGCCCCAGCATTTT.